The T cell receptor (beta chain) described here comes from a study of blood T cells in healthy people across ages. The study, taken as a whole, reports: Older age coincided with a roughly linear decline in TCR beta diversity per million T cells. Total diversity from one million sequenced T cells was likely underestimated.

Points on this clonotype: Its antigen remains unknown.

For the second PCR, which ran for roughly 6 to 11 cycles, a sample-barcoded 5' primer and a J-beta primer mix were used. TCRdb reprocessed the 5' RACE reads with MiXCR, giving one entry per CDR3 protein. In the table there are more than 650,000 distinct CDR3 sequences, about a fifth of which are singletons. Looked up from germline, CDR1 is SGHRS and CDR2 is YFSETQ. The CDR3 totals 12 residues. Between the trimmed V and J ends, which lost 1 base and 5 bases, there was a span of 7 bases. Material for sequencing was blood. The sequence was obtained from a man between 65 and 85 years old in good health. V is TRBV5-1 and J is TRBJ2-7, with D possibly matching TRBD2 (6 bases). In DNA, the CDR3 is TGCGCCAGCAGCTTGCCGGGGGACGAGCAGTACTTC. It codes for CASSLPGDEQYF.